This entry concerns a single T cell receptor beta chain. It lacks a known antigen. Base qualities were left out, and no much larger clone turns up one base away. CD8 naive samples consisted of CD45RO-negative cells that were positively selected for CCR7, yielding a CD45RA+CCR7+ population without TemRA cells. Healthy HIV-negative adults with no recently reported acute infections or vaccinations were included as donors. Only Caucasian adults living in Nashville, Tennessee, USA were represented among the donors. Blood was collected by leukapheresis, and PBMCs were isolated by Ficoll-Histopaque density gradient centrifugation and then cryopreserved in liquid nitrogen vapor phase. Purity and quantity of every magnetically sorted T cell population were checked by analytical flow cytometry. Genomic DNA was isolated from each sorted fraction and quantified by UV absorbance on a Nanodrop 2000c. The record originates from a study of shared clonotypes between healthy human individuals (dated by TCRdb to about 2020). With respect to the entire study: A couple of women and a few men aged 18 to 49 years were included in the cohort. For each donor, CD4 naive and CD4 memory were each given three plates, CD8 naive was given two plates, and CD8 memory was given one plate. Blood TCR repertoires of five healthy adults were deeply sequenced to estimate repertoire size and the extent of clonotype sharing between individuals. Different laboratories and diverse techniques were used to prepare libraries and sequence TCR repertoires, to increase sequencing depth and limit assay-specific biases. Leukapheresis yielded between about 0.9 and 8.9 billion PBMCs per donor. Study-wide findings and limitations: Even with the large sequencing depth, rarefaction of the sorted-subset datasets indicated that sequencing was incomplete. Based on pairwise subsampling, the degree of clonotype sharing among donors was expected to be affected by sequencing depth. Across a handful of donors, roughly 5% of naive CD4, 3% to 3.5% of naive CD8, 2% to 2.5% of memory CD4, and 0.4% of memory CD8 clonotypes were shared. Larger estimated clonotype richness was generally found for naive subsets than for memory subsets. Clonotypes shared by all four sorted-subset donors showed higher generation probabilities than non-shared clonotypes. Sampling was restricted to blood, and TCR repertoires in tissue are likely to differ from TCR repertoires in blood. Because the study included a small number of donors, the genetic and exposure-history diversity represented was limited.

Using the deep immunoSEQ assay, multiplex PCR amplified TCR CDR3 regions from genomic DNA. Genomic DNA extracted from each cell subset was distributed evenly over all wells of several immunoSEQ 96-well plates, and each plate served as one replicate. Each replicate PCR for sorted subsets received roughly 0.2 ug genomic DNA, equal to about 30,000 T cell genomes. The purified libraries were quantified using a Qubit 3.0 fluorometer, sized with a Bioanalyzer 2100, and then quantified again using the KAPA Library Quantification kit. Every immunoSEQ 96-well plate was sequenced on a separate single-read 150-cycle Illumina NextSeq 550 flow cell. Turning to the authors' computational methods: Because the immunoSEQ output held only junctional sequences and lacked quality scores, the filtering could not match the filtering applied to full-length reads. To assign V/J genes and CDR3, sequences were annotated using PyIR, a Python wrapper for IgBLAST v1.9, with IMGT germline references. Any read was removed if the V/J assignment was weak (E-value above 1e-6), the CDR3 was missing, or the read contained stop codons, out-of-frame junctions, or ambiguous translated residues. V3J clonotypes were defined as sequences sharing the same inferred V gene, J gene, and CDR3 amino acid sequence. To compute the percentage overlap between repertoires, the number of shared unique clonotypes was divided by the size of the smaller repertoire. Richness of each repertoire was evaluated using RTK rarefaction, the Chao1 estimator, and Recon v2.1 estimates of unobserved clonotypes. For all TCRbeta clonotypes obtained by the gDNA method from a handful of donors, generation probabilities were computed with OLGA. Held by TCRdb, this immuneACCESS table contains in-frame sequences only and omits some clones. Under half of the omission traces to an unresolved V gene where checked; the cause of the rest is unknown. Clonal size and the V and J genes are those of that table, whereas D and trimming came from the DNA. The sample profile shows millions of clones; 93% of them were found once. The biggest ten clones account for 1.7% of the sample.

The germline V end is reduced by 7 bases and the J end by 3 bases; junction bases left unmatched: 14. Taken from the germline V gene, the CDR1 and CDR2 loops are SNHLY and FYNNEI. The CDR3 contains 16 residues, cysteine and phenylalanine counted. Only the CDR3 DNA is retained, 48 bases long and in frame from the first base. The sequenced sample consisted of naive CD8+ T cells from PBMCs. The sample's cell subset or site label, decoded: CD45RA+CCR7+. This TCR was sampled from a man aged 18-30 years in good health. Some clones in this sample may be carry-over from other donors' samples. The chain joins TRBV2 to TRBJ2-7, with TRBD2 matching 8 junction bases. The CDR3 protein sequence reads: CASTKKGTRTDYEQYF. The DNA is TGTGCCAGCACCAAGAAAGGGACTAGGACTGACTACGAGCAGTACTTC.